The text below deals with one T cell receptor (beta chain). Its antigen is unknown. Both 60 Vbeta primers and 13 Jbeta primers went into the PCR. Using immunoSEQ multiplex PCR, the repertoire was profiled, and TCRdb retains in-frame clones only, with some absent. The table has approximately 140,000 clones, approximately 84% seen once. Germline lookup yields CDR1 SGHTA and CDR2 FQGNSA. V shed 6 bases and J 4 bases; nucleotides not matched to a gene: 9. This CDR3 comprises 15 residues. These data belong to a study of cytomegalovirus exposure and HLA in healthy donors. Study conclusions and caveats: Indistinguishable V segments, including TRBV6-2 and TRBV6-3, were excluded.

The sequenced material came from PBMCs. This sequence joins TRBV7-2 and TRBJ2-7; 10 nucleotides agree with TRBD2. The origin of this receptor is a boy aged 2 to 9 in good health and CMV-seronegative. CDR3 sequence: CASSGSSGGSYEQYF. In DNA, the CDR3 is TGTGCCAGCAGTGGGAGTAGCGGGGGGAGTTACGAGCAGTACTTC.